Below are 27 T cell receptor beta chains sequenced from a single sample in a study of T-cell reconstitution after alpha-beta-depleted transplantation in children (dated by TCRdb to 2016 to 2018). Taken with the paper, the label for treatment or condition translates to: allogeneic hematopoietic cell transplantation with graft depleted of TCRalphabeta T cells and CD19 B cells. The method behind the library was PCR. Sequencer: Illumina HiSeq 2500. TCR libraries were prepared with molecular barcoding, using unique molecular identifiers to normalize TCRbeta repertoire quantification. The public sequencing data were trimmed at Q25 with fastp and processed into clonotypes with MiXCR by TCRdb, which kept only in-frame beta chains. Entries are consolidated by CDR3 protein sequence, retaining the most common genes and DNA. This sample gives more than 15,000 distinct CDR3 sequences in total; approximately 5.3% of them show up just once. The leading ten clones occupy 6.9% of the sample.

The sequencing used PBMCs, collected before TCRalphabeta/CD19-depleted stem cell transplant. The receptor source for this set is a boy under 18 with acute lymphoblastic leukemia, due to receive a stem cell transplant.

This clonotype has ten or more counts. The J gene is TRBJ2-5, the V gene TRBV3-1, with 8 bases identical to TRBD2. The CDR3 has 19 residues. The germline V gene has CDR1 LGHDT and CDR2 YNNKEL (reference sequence). Germline trimming cut 4 bases from V and 2 bases from J; bases unmatched to any gene: 18. The CDR3, as DNA: TGTGCCAGCAGCCCAAAGGCGATGGTAGCGGGGCACCCTCAAGAGACCCAGTACTTC. This gives the protein CASSPKAMVAGHPQETQYF.

This clonotype showed up many times. The chain joins TRBV10-3 to TRBJ2-1; D gene unclear. The CDR3 loop spans 11 amino acids. CDR1 and CDR2 (germline): ENHRY, SYGVKD. Trimming cost V 8 bases and J 8 bases, with 10 bases left between them. CDR3 nucleotide sequence: TGTGCCATCTCGGGCTCCGATGAGCAGTTCTTC. This encodes CAISGSDEQFF.

This clonotype was picked up many times. The chain joins TRBV28 to TRBJ2-7; tentative D call: TRBD1 (6 bases). V was clipped by 3 bases and J by 4 bases, with 19 bases between them. The CDR3 totals 16 residues. Looked up from germline, CDR1 is MDHEN and CDR2 is SYDVKM. In DNA, the CDR3 is TGTGCCAGCAGTTTGGGGTATCCCGGGACAATATACGAGCAGTACTTC. This encodes CASSLGYPGTIYEQYF.

The table lists this clonotype with many counts. As DNA, the CDR3 is TGCGCCAGCAGCCAAGCCCCGGGGGGGTTCTCTGGGGCCAACGTCCTGACTTTC. This gives the protein CASSQAPGGFSGANVLTF. The chain recombines TRBV4-3 with TRBJ2-6; 8 bases match TRBD2. CDR1 and CDR2 (germline): LGHNA, YSLEER. The CDR3 loop spans 18 amino acids. Unmatched junction bases numbered 5, after V lost 1 base and J lost 0 bases.

There are many counts of this clonotype. This chain links TRBV15 with TRBJ2-1; 12 positions agree with TRBD2. J was trimmed by 7 bases and V by 0 bases; bases with no gene match: 10. The germline V gene has CDR1 LNHNV and CDR2 YYDKDF (reference sequence). The CDR3 runs 18 residues. As DNA, the CDR3 is TGTGCCACCAGCAGAGATCCCCTTTCGCTAGCGGGAGGGAATGAGCAGTTCTTC. Protein product: CATSRDPLSLAGGNEQFF. Variable domain in full (rest from reference TRBV15 and TRBJ2-1): DAMVIQNPRYQVTQFGKPVTLSCSQTLNHNVMYWYQQKSSQAPKLLFHYYDKDFNNEADTPDNFQSRRPNTSFCFLDIRSPGLGDTAMYLCATSRDPLSLAGGNEQFFGPGTRLTVL.

Within the sample, this clonotype is medium-sized. The rearrangement links TRBV12-3 or TRBV12-4 to TRBJ2-5, with D possibly being TRBD2 (7 bases). Trimming left V 2 bases short and J 4 bases short, with 11 bases between. The CDR3 spans 14 residues. The CDR3 loop is CASSLRGGPETQYF. The DNA for the CDR3 is TGTGCCAGCAGTTTAAGGGGGGGCCCAGAGACCCAGTACTTC.

This clonotype has at least ten counts. The chain links TRBV20-1 to TRBJ2-7; 7 nucleotides agree with TRBD1. With 6 bases clipped from V and 2 bases from J, the junction kept 4 bases outside the gene matches. This CDR3 spans 12 amino acids. Germline V CDR1 and CDR2: DFQATT, SNEGSKA (reference sequence). CDR3 residues: CSAAGTAYEQYF. The CDR3 region has the DNA TGCAGTGCGGCCGGGACAGCCTACGAGCAGTACTTC.

This clonotype was seen at least ten times. The chain carries TRBV9 and TRBJ1-2; the D gene is possibly TRBD1 (5 bases). The germline gives CDR1 SGDLS, CDR2 YYNGEE. V lost 0 bases, J lost 4 bases, and 10 bases lay in between. This CDR3 is built from 14 residues. The CDR3 sequence is CASSVGGGTYGYTF. In nucleotides, the CDR3 is TGTGCCAGCAGCGTAGGCGGGGGAACCTATGGCTACACCTTC.

This clonotype was detected ten times or more. V and J are TRBV6-5 and TRBJ2-7; 8 bases are a match to TRBD1. The CDR3 spans 16 residues. V was pared by 0 bases and J by 6 bases, with 10 bases of the junction left unmatched. In germline, CDR1 is MNHEY, CDR2 SVGAGI. The DNA of the CDR3 is TGTGCCAGCAGTTACTCTCTTCGGACAGGGCCTGCCGAGCAGTACTTC. It translates to CASSYSLRTGPAEQYF.

This clonotype was picked up many times. This sequence joins TRBV27 and TRBJ2-7, with 9 nucleotides matching TRBD1. Germline assignment: CDR1 MNHEY and CDR2 SMNVEV (reference sequence). This CDR3 has 15 residues. V lost 3 bases to trimming and J lost 3 bases; unmatched junction nucleotides: 6. The CDR3 reads CASSLTGGGFYEQYF. The CDR3, as DNA: TGTGCCAGCAGTTTGACAGGGGGGGGATTCTACGAGCAGTACTTC.

This clonotype was seen repeatedly, ten times or more. V gene TRBV12-3 or TRBV12-4 combines with J gene TRBJ2-6; perhaps TRBD1 as D (6 bases). V lost 11 bases and J 0 bases, leaving 23 bases between the germline ends. The CDR3 is made up of 18 amino acids. CDR3 nucleotide sequence: TGTGCCCTCAGTTTAGGACCAGGGGACCCCTCTGGGGCCAACGTCCTGACTTTC. Its protein product is CALSLGPGDPSGANVLTF.

The J gene is TRBJ2-7, the V gene TRBV27; a possible D gene is TRBD1 (5 bases). CDR1 and CDR2 (germline): MNHEY, SMNVEV (reference sequence). Between the trimmed V and J ends, which lost 3 bases and 3 bases, there was a span of 9 bases. This CDR3 is 13 amino acids long. CDR3 loop: CASSLRTNYEQYF. CDR3 DNA: TGTGCCAGCAGTTTGCGGACAAACTACGAGCAGTACTTC.

This clonotype was found many times. The V call is TRBV29-1, the J call TRBJ1-2; 7 bases fit TRBD1. Unmatched junction bases numbered 3, after V lost 6 bases and J lost 2 bases. CDR1 and CDR2 (germline): SQVTM, ANQGSEA. The CDR3 totals 12 residues. DNA of the CDR3: TGCAGCGTCCTGGACAGGAACTATGGCTACACCTTC. Amino acid sequence: CSVLDRNYGYTF. Looking up the rest from reference TRBV29-1 and TRBJ1-2 gives the full variable domain: SAVISQKPSRDICQRGTSLTIQCQVDSQVTMMFWYRQQPGQSLTLIATANQGSEATYESGFVIDKFPISRPNLTFSTLTVSNMSPEDSSIYLCSVLDRNYGYTFGSGTRLTVV.

In its sample, this clonotype was seen many times. The chain has TRBV20-1 and TRBJ2-2, with D maybe TRBD1 (5 bases). Trimming took off 2 bases at V and 2 bases at J, with 6 bases between the two ends. This CDR3 comprises 13 residues. Germline CDR1 is DFQATT and CDR2 is SNEGSKA (reference sequence). CDR3 protein: CSARQGNTGELFF. The CDR3 DNA reads as TGCAGTGCTAGACAGGGAAACACCGGGGAGCTGTTTTTT.

At least ten counts were recorded for this clonotype. The J gene is TRBJ2-3, the V gene TRBV27, with D unresolved. The CDR3 is made up of 15 amino acids. Trimming cost V 8 bases and J 0 bases, with 15 bases left between them. Germline V lookup: CDR1 MNHEY, CDR2 SMNVEV (reference sequence). The CDR3 sequence is CASARGASSTDTQYF. The CDR3 DNA is TGTGCCAGCGCCCGCGGAGCCAGCAGCACAGATACGCAGTATTTT.

The V and J genes are TRBV29-1 and TRBJ2-7; TRBD1 agrees at 8 bases. The CDR3 length is 13 residues. Trimming at V came to 3 bases and at J to 0 bases, leaving 1 base not matched to a gene. From germline, CDR1 is SQVTM and CDR2 ANQGSEA. CDR3 amino acids: CSVDGTGSYEQYF. DNA for the CDR3: TGCAGCGTTGACGGGACAGGCTCCTACGAGCAGTACTTC.

In this sample, this clonotype turned up many times. The chain links TRBV19 to TRBJ2-7; 8 bases agree with TRBD2. Germline loops: CDR1 LNHDA, CDR2 SQIVND (reference sequence). This CDR3 is 14 amino acids long. Trimming took 4 bases from V and 2 from J; bases not matched to a gene: 4. In nucleotides, the CDR3 is TGTGCCAGTAGTAGGGGTAGCGGGACCTACGAGCAGTACTTC. This encodes CASSRGSGTYEQYF. The full variable domain, with the rest looked up from reference TRBV19 and TRBJ2-7, is DGGITQSPKYLFRKEGQNVTLSCEQNLNHDAMYWYRQDPGQGLRLIYYSQIVNDFQKGDIAEGYSVSREKKESFPLTVTSAQKNPTAFYLCASSRGSGTYEQYFGPGTRLTVT.

There are many counts of this clonotype. The chain's CDR3 is CASSLQVTWETQYF. The CDR3 nucleotides read TGTGCCAGCAGCTTACAGGTGACCTGGGAGACCCAGTACTTC. The rearrangement joins TRBV7-2 to TRBJ2-5; D is unclear. CDR3 length: 14 residues. The germline V gene encodes CDR1 SGHTA and CDR2 FQGNSA. V lost 2 bases, J lost 5 bases, and 12 bases lay in between.

V and J are TRBV11-3 and TRBJ2-5; 9 bases are shared with TRBD2. V lost 3 bases and J lost 2; bases outside the gene matches: 4. This CDR3 is built from 15 residues. CDR1 SGHNT and CDR2 YENEEA come from the germline V gene. The CDR3 loop is CASSFSGLAQETQYF. CDR3 DNA: TGTGCCAGCAGCTTCTCGGGACTAGCTCAAGAGACCCAGTACTTC.

This clonotype has at least ten counts. This rearrangement joins TRBV4-3 to TRBJ1-2; D is perhaps TRBD1 (5 bases). Trimming left V 0 bases short and J 1 base short, with 12 bases between. CDR1 LGHNA and CDR2 YSLEER come from the germline V gene. CDR3 length: 16 residues. The CDR3 sequence is CASSQDRGIGNYGYTF. The CDR3 bases are TGCGCCAGCAGCCAAGATCGGGGGATTGGTAACTATGGCTACACCTTC.

This clonotype was seen repeatedly, ten times or more. The chain uses TRBV2 and TRBJ2-6; D remains unclear. Deletions cut 6 bases from V and 2 bases from J, with 11 bases between. This CDR3 is built from 15 residues. Germline CDR1 and CDR2: SNHLY and FYNNEI. The CDR3 reads CASREWETGANVLTF. In DNA form, the CDR3 reads TGTGCCAGCAGGGAATGGGAAACTGGGGCCAACGTCCTGACTTTC. The entire variable domain, with the rest obtained from reference TRBV2 and TRBJ2-6, is as follows: EPEVTQTPSHQVTQMGQEVILRCVPISNHLYFYWYRQILGQKVEFLVSFYNNEISEKSEIFDDQFSVERPDGSNFTLKIRSTKLEDSAMYFCASREWETGANVLTFGAGSRLTVL.

In this sample, this clonotype turned up many times. This may arise from a read error, as a much more abundant clone is one base away. The V gene is TRBV2, the J gene TRBJ2-1; D remains ambiguous. CDR1 and CDR2 from the germline V gene are SNHLY and FYNNEI. The CDR3 runs to 14 residues. In DNA form, the CDR3 reads TGTGCCAGTTCTTCTCCGGGCGGTTTTAATGAGCGGTTCTTC. Amino acids: CASSSPGGFNERFF.

This clonotype was counted many times. CDR3 region: CASSNTGTSGGLREQFF. The DNA for the CDR3 is TGTGCCAGCAGCAACACCGGGACTAGCGGGGGTCTACGGGAGCAGTTCTTC. The chain carries TRBV13 and TRBJ2-1; 14 positions agree with TRBD2. The J segment lost 10 bases and the V segment lost 5 bases, leaving 13 bases of the junction unmatched. The CDR3 is 17 residues long. Per the germline V gene, CDR1 is PRHDT and CDR2 is FYEKMQ (reference sequence).

This clonotype has a count of ten or more. V is TRBV20-1 and J is TRBJ2-1, with 12 bases lining up with TRBD2. There are 14 residues in the CDR3. The germline V gene has CDR1 DFQATT and CDR2 SNEGSKA (reference sequence). The V segment lost 6 bases and the J segment 9 bases; nucleotides outside the gene matches: 9. DNA for the CDR3: TGCAGTGCCCTCAGACTAGCGGGAGTTAGTGAGCAGTTCTTC. It is translated as CSALRLAGVSEQFF.

Ten or more counts support this clonotype. V and J are TRBV29-1 and TRBJ1-5; a weak D match, TRBD1 (5 bases). The CDR3 length is 13 residues. CDR1 and CDR2 from the germline V gene are SQVTM and ANQGSEA. Trimming shortened V by 5 bases and J by 0 bases, and 8 bases separated the two germline ends. The DNA of the CDR3 is TGCAGCGTTAAGACAGATAGCAATCAGCCCCAGCATTTT. Amino acid sequence: CSVKTDSNQPQHF.

This clonotype was recorded at least ten times. This sequence joins TRBV7-9 and TRBJ2-7; D unclear. The CDR3 is made up of 13 amino acids. V was clipped by 2 bases and J by 5 bases, with 10 bases between them. CDR1 is SEHNR and CDR2 is FQNEAQ in the germline V gene (reference sequence). CDR3 protein: CASSLLVGDEQYF. The CDR3 nucleotides are TGTGCCAGCAGCTTATTAGTTGGCGACGAGCAGTACTTC.

There are many counts of this clonotype. The V and J genes are TRBV2 and TRBJ1-6, with D perhaps TRBD1 (6 bases). The CDR3 loop spans 14 amino acids. V was pared by 6 bases and J by 4 bases, with 10 bases between. The germline V gene encodes CDR1 SNHLY and CDR2 FYNNEI. The CDR3 DNA reads TGTGCCAGCAGGGACAGAGCTTATAATTCACCCCTCCACTTT. This sequence encodes CASRDRAYNSPLHF.